These T cell receptor beta chains were read from a single sample in a study of Tregs in tolerant kidney transplant recipients. Libraries were prepared by immunoSEQ multiplex PCR; TCRdb keeps only in-frame clonotypes and omits some of them. The repertoire includes fewer than 20,000 clones, roughly four fifths of them detected once, and 2% to 2.5% sits in the top ten. The sample comprised Tregs from blood. Every receptor here comes from a human donor in good health. The CDR3 runs from the conserved cysteine through the conserved F or W. A D gene is named only where the DNA matches it firmly. Expanded clones get a size class; other rows say once, few or many, or leave the size out.

TRBV7-2	TRBJ1-4	TRBD1	.	TGTGCCAGCAGCGGAGGGACAGGGGGCCGTGAAAAACTGTTTTTT	CASSGGTGGREKLFF
TRBV4-3	TRBJ2-1	.	.	TGCGCCAGCAGCTGGCGGGCTTCCGATGAGCAGTTCTTC	CASSWRASDEQFF
TRBV5-1	TRBJ2-5	TRBD2	once	TGCGCCAGCAGCTTGGCGCGGGGGGGCGAGACCCAGTACTTC	CASSLARGGETQYF
TRBV12-5	TRBJ1-5	.	once	TGTGCTAGTGGGCGAGGGGGTCTTGATCAGCCCCAGCATTTT	CASGRGGLDQPQHF
TRBV29-1	TRBJ2-3	.	.	TGCAGCGTTGAACCACAGAGGGCTACTACAGATACGCAGTATTTT	CSVEPQRATTDTQYF
TRBV11-3	TRBJ2-7	.	.	TGTGCCAGCAGCTGGTTATACGAGCAGTACTTC	CASSWLYEQYF
TRBV6-6	TRBJ2-7	.	few	TGTGCCAGCAGTTACTCCGCCGGATCCTACGAGCAGTACTTC	CASSYSAGSYEQYF
TRBV7-2	TRBJ2-6	.	.	TGTGCCAGCAGCCCGGGGGGCGCTGGGGCCAACGTCCTGACTTTC	CASSPGGAGANVLTF
TRBV4-3	TRBJ2-5	.	.	TGCGCCAGCAGCCAAGGGCTGTGGCAGAACCAAGAGACCCAGTACTTC	CASSQGLWQNQETQYF
TRBV9	TRBJ2-3	.	.	TGTGCCAGCAGCGTAGCGCCTGGAGGGTCACGAGATACGCAGTATTTT	CASSVAPGGSRDTQYF
TRBV9	TRBJ2-1	.	.	TGTGCCAGCAGTGCACAAGTAGCGGTCCCCTACAATGAGCAGTTCTTC	CASSAQVAVPYNEQFF
TRBV4-1	TRBJ2-5	TRBD2	.	TGCGCCAGCAGCCAACCCCCCGGAAGACTAGCGGGGAAAGAGACCCAGTACTTC	CASSQPPGRLAGKETQYF
TRBV7-2	TRBJ1-2	.	.	TGTGCCAGCAGCTCCGTATCCATTGGTGGCTATGGCTACACCTTC	CASSSVSIGGYGYTF
TRBV9	TRBJ1-4	.	.	TGTGCCAGCAGCCCCAGCTCGGGAAAACTGTTTTTT	CASSPSSGKLFF
TRBV6-1	TRBJ2-7	.	.	TGTGCCAGCAGTGAAGCGTCTGCGACCTACGAGCAGTACTTC	CASSEASATYEQYF
TRBV27	TRBJ1-4	TRBD1	.	TGTGCCAGCAGTCTTTTGGGTGGGACAGACAATGAAAAACTGTTTTTT	CASSLLGGTDNEKLFF
TRBV6-5	TRBJ1-1	.	few	TGTGCCAGCAGTTACTTTAAGAGGGCTGAAGCTTTCTTT	CASSYFKRAEAFF
TRBV20-1	TRBJ1-1	.	.	TGCAGTGCTAGAGCCCCCGTCGGAGCTTTCTTT	CSARAPVGAFF
TRBV5-1	TRBJ2-3	TRBD2	.	TGCGCCAGCAACCGAGGTAGCGGGACCACAGATACGCAGTATTTT	CASNRGSGTTDTQYF
TRBV18	TRBJ1-2	.	once	TGTGCCAGCTCACGGGAGAACTATGGCTACACCTTC	CASSRENYGYTF
TRBV19	TRBJ2-7	TRBD1	.	TGTGCCAGTAGCCGGGACAGGGTGTCCGAGCAGTACTTC	CASSRDRVSEQYF
TRBV5-1	TRBJ2-3	.	.	TGCGCCAGCAGCATTCAGGGTCATGGCACAGATACGCAGTATTTT	CASSIQGHGTDTQYF
TRBV5-1	TRBJ2-3	.	.	TGCGCCAGCAGCTCCCGGGATACGCAGTATTTT	CASSSRDTQYF
TRBV5-1	TRBJ1-3	.	.	TGCGCCAGCAGCCTAGACTCGACAGCCTTCTCTGGAAACACCATATATTTT	CASSLDSTAFSGNTIYF
TRBV28	TRBJ2-1	TRBD2	few	TGTGCCAGCAGTTTATGGACTAGCGGGAGCTCACTCTCCTACAATGAGCAGTTCTTC	CASSLWTSGSSLSYNEQFF
TRBV5-4	TRBJ2-3	.	.	TGTGCCAGCAGCTTGGATAGGGGAGCAGATACGCAGTATTTT	CASSLDRGADTQYF
TRBV9	TRBJ2-3	.	.	TGTGCCAGCAGCGCGGGGAGCACAGATACGCAGTATTTT	CASSAGSTDTQYF
TRBV6-1	TRBJ2-7	.	.	TGTGCCAGCTCTCCTTTGCAAGGCATGACCTACGAGCAGTACTTC	CASSPLQGMTYEQYF
TRBV9	TRBJ1-2	.	.	TGTGCCAGCAGCACCCGCGGGGCGCTCTATGGCTACACCTTC	CASSTRGALYGYTF
TRBV9	TRBJ2-2	.	.	TGTGCCAGCAGCGTAGGGGTGCGGGGTGAATACGGGACCACCGGGGAGCTGTTTTTT	CASSVGVRGEYGTTGELFF
TRBV5-1	TRBJ2-2	.	.	TGCGCCAGCAGCTTGGCCGCGAGAACAGGGTCCGGGGAGCTGTTTTTT	CASSLAARTGSGELFF